A single sample is the source of the 2 T cell receptor beta chains below, sequenced in a study of cytomegalovirus exposure and HLA in healthy donors. Primers for the PCR totalled 60 Vbeta and 13 Jbeta. Profiling relied on immunoSEQ multiplex PCR, and the TCRdb table lists in-frame clones only, not all of them. The sample has 100,000 or so clones, 75% to 85% seen once. The sequencing input was PBMCs. The source of these receptors is a female donor in good health and CMV-seropositive.

This clone was counted only a few times. The chain employs TRBV2 and TRBJ1-5; D might be TRBD1 (5 bases). Germline values: CDR1 SNHLY, CDR2 FYNNEI. V was trimmed by 7 bases and J by 6 bases, leaving 13 bases between them. The CDR3 runs to 13 residues. In DNA form, the CDR3 reads TGTGCCAGCAAGGGCAGGGTCGGTCAGCCCCAGCATTTT. Amino acids: CASKGRVGQPQHF.

The V call is TRBV7-2, the J call TRBJ2-1; D is ambiguous. Trimming stripped 5 bases from V and 5 bases from J, with 13 bases between. Germline CDR1 SGHTA, CDR2 FQGNSA. This CDR3 has 14 amino acids. The CDR3 sequence is CASSPFSLDNEQFF. The CDR3 nucleotides read TGTGCCAGCAGCCCATTTTCTCTAGACAATGAGCAGTTCTTC.